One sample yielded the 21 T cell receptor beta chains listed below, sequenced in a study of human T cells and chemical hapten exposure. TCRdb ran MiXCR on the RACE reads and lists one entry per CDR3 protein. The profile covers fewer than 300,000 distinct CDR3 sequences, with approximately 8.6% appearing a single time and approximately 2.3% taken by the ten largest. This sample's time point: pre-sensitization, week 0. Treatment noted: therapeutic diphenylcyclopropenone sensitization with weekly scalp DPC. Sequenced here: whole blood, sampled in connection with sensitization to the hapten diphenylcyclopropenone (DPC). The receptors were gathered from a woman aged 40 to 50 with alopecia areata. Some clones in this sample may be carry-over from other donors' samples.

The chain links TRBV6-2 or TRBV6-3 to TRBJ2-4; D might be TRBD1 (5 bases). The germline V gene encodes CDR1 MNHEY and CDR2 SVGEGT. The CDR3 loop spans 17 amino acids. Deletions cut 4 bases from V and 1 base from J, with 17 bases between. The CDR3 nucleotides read TGTGCCAGCAGTTTATTTGGACACTTGGGGGCCAAAAACATTCAGTACTTC. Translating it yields CASSLFGHLGAKNIQYF.

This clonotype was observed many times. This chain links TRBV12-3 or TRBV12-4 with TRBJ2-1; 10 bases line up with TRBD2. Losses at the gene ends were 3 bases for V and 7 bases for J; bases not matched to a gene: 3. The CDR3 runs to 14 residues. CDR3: CASSLRTSGNEQFF. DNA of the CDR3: TGTGCCAGCAGTTTGAGGACTAGCGGTAATGAGCAGTTCTTC.

CDR3 nucleotide sequence: TGTGCCAGCAGTCCCAAAGCCCTCGGTGTTGCGGGGAACACCCGGGGTACGCAGTATTTT. Translating it yields CASSPKALGVAGNTRGTQYF. This sequence joins TRBV27 and TRBJ2-3; D is perhaps TRBD2 (6 bases). The V gene's germline CDR1 is MNHEY and CDR2 SMNVEV (reference sequence). Trimming pared 5 bases from V and 8 bases from J, leaving 35 bases between. The CDR3 spans 20 residues.

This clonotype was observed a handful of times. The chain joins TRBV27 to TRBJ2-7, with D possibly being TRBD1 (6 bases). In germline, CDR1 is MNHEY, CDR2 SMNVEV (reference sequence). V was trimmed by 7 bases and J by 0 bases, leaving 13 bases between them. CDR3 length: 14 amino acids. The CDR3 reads CASKGQLLSYEQYF. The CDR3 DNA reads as TGTGCCAGCAAAGGACAGCTTCTCTCCTACGAGCAGTACTTC.

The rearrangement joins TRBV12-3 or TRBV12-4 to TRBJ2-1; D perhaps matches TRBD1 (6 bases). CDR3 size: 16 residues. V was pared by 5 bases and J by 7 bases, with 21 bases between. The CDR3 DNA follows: TGTGCCAGCAGTCCGTCGACAGGAACCTGGGGGAATGAGCAGTTCTTC. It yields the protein CASSPSTGTWGNEQFF.

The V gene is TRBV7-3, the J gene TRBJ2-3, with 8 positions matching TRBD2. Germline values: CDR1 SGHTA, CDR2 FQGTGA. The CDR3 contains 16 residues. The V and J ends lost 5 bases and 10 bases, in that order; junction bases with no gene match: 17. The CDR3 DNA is TGTGCCAGCAGCGAAACAGCGGGAGCGGGCCGGAGGGCGCAGTATTTT. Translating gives CASSETAGAGRRAQYF.

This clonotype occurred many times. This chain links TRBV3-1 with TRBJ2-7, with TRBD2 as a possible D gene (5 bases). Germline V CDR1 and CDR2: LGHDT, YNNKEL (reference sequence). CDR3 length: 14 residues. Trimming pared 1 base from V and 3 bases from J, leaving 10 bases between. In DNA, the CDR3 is TGTGCCAGCAGCCAAGGGACTGCCGTCTACGAGCAGTACTTC. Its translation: CASSQGTAVYEQYF.

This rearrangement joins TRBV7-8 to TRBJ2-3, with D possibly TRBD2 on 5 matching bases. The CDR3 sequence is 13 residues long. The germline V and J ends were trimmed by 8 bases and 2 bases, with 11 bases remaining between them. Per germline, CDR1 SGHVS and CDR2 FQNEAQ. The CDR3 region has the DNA TGTGCCAGCCAAGACTATATCACAGATACGCAGTATTTT. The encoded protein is CASQDYITDTQYF.

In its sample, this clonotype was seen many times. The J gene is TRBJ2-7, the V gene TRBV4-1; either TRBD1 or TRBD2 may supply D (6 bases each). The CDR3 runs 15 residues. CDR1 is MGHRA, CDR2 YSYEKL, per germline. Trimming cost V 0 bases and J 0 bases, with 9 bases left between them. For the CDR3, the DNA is TGCGCCAGCAGCCAAGAAGGGGGGCCCTCCTACGAGCAGTACTTC. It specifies CASSQEGGPSYEQYF.

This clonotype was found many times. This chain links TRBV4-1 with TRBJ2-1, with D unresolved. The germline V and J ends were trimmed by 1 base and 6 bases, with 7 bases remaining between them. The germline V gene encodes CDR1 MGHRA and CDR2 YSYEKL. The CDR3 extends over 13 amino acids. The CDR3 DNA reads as TGCGCCAGCAGCCAAGTTAGCCCCAATGAGCAGTTCTTC. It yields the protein CASSQVSPNEQFF.

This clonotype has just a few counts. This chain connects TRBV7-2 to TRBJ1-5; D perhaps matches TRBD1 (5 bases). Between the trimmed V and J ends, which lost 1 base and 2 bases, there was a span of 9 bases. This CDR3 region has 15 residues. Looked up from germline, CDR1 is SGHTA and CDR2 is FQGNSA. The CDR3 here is CASSLVVTGNQPQHF. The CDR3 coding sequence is TGTGCCAGCAGCTTAGTTGTGACAGGCAATCAGCCCCAGCATTTT. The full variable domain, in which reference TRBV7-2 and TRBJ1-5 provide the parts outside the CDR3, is GAGVSQSPSNKVTEKGKDVELRCDPISGHTALYWYRQSLGQGLEFLIYFQGNSAPDKSGLPSDRFSAERTGGSVSTLTIQRTQQEDSAVYLCASSLVVTGNQPQHFGDGTRLSIL.

The CDR3 bases are TGTGCCTGGAGAGGTCAGCACCAAGAGACCCAGTACTTC. Amino acid sequence: CAWRGQHQETQYF. The rearrangement uses TRBV30 and TRBJ2-5; D is uncertain. The length of the CDR3 is 13 residues. The germline V gene has CDR1 GTSNPN and CDR2 SVGIG (reference sequence). Trimming took off 3 bases at V and 0 bases at J, with 8 bases between the two ends.

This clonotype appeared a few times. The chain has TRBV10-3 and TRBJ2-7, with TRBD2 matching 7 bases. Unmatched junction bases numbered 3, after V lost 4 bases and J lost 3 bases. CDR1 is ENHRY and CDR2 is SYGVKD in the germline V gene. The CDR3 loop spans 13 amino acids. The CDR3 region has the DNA TGTGCCATCAGTGTTGGGGGGGGCTACGAGCAGTACTTC. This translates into CAISVGGGYEQYF.

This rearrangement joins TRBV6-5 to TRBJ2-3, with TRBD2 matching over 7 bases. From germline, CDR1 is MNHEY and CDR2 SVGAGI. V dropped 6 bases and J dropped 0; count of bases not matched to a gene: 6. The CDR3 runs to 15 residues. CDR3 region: CASRVAGASTDTQYF. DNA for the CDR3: TGTGCCAGCAGGGTAGCGGGTGCAAGCACAGATACGCAGTATTTT.

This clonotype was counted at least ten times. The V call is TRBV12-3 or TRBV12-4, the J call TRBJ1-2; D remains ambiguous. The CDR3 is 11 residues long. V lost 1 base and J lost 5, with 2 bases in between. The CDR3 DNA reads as TGTGCCAGCAGTTTAGAGTATGGCTACACCTTC. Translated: CASSLEYGYTF.

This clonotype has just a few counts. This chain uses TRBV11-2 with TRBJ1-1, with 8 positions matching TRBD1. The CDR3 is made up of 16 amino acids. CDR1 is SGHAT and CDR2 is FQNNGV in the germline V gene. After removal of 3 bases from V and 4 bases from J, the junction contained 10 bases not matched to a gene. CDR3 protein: CASSFTLGQGPTEAFF. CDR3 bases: TGTGCCAGCAGCTTTACGCTCGGACAGGGCCCCACTGAAGCTTTCTTT.

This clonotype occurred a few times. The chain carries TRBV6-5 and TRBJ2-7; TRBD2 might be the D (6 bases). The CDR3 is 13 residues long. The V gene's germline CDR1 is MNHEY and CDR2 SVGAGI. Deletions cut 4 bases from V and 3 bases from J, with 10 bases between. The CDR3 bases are TGTGCCAGCAGTTCCGGGAGCTTCTACGAGCAGTACTTC. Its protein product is CASSSGSFYEQYF.

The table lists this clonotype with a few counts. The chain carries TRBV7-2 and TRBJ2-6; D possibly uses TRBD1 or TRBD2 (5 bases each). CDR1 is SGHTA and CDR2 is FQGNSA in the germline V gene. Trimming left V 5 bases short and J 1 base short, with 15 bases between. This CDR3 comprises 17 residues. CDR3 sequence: CASSPPGANSGANVLTF. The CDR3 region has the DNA TGTGCCAGCAGCCCGCCCGGGGCGAATTCTGGGGCCAACGTCCTGACTTTC.

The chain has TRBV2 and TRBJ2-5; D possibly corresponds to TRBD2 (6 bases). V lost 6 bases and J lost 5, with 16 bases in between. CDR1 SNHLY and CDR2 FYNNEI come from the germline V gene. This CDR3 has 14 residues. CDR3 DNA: TGTGCCAGCAGAGGAGAGCGGGTAATGGAGACCCAGTACTTC. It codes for CASRGERVMETQYF.

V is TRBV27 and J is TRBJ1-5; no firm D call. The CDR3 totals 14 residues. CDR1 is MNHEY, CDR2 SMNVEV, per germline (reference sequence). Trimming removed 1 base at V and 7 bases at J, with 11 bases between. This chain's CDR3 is CASSLYGVGQPQHF. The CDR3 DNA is TGTGCCAGCAGTTTATACGGGGTGGGGCAGCCCCAGCATTTT.

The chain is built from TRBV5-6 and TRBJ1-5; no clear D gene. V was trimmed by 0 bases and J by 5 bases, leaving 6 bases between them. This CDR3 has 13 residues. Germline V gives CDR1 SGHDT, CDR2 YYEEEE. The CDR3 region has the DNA TGTGCCAGCAGCTTGGGAACCGATCAGCCCCAGCATTTT. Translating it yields CASSLGTDQPQHF.